Described below is a single T cell receptor (beta chain) sequence and its context. As yet, its antigen is unknown. These data come from a study of T cell responses to AZD1222 COVID-19 vaccine. As for the study in general: Investigators merged groups given second doses at roughly 4 or roughly 12 weeks. Regarding the study as a whole: The study sampled repertoires only after the peak T cell response.

This CDR3 comprises 16 residues. The V gene lost 7 bases and the J gene lost 4 bases, with 19 bases spanning the gap. Germline-derived CDR1 and CDR2 are SGHAT and FQNNGV. The protocol was immunoSEQ multiplex PCR, while the TCRdb copy is restricted to in-frame clones and leaves out a portion. The table includes tens of thousands of clones, 60% to 80% detected once. The rearrangement links TRBV11-2 to TRBJ2-2; tentative D call: TRBD2 (6 bases). The source is an adult in good health. This material consisted of peripheral blood, taken on day 0 of AZD1222 vaccination. DNA for the CDR3: TGTGCCAGCATCGTTGGGACTTCTGCATCCACCGGGGAGCTGTTTTTT. Protein: CASIVGTSASTGELFF.